Listed below are T cell receptor beta chains from one sample, sequenced in a study of cytomegalovirus exposure and HLA in healthy donors. Produced via immunoSEQ multiplex PCR; TCRdb's table is partial and in-frame only. The sample has roughly 140,000 clones; 75% to 80% are singletons. Specimen: PBMCs. Receptor source: a woman in her 30s in good health and CMV-seronegative. CDR3s include the opening cysteine and the closing phenylalanine or tryptophan. The order of the fields is V gene, J gene, CDR3 protein.

v_call: TRBV6-4; j_call: TRBJ2-3; cdr3_aa: CASSENGGGTDTQYF
v_call: TRBV7-9; j_call: TRBJ2-1; cdr3_aa: CASSLEGGLTNEQFF
v_call: TRBV19; j_call: TRBJ1-5; cdr3_aa: CASSITGSNQPQHF
v_call: TRBV18; j_call: TRBJ2-1; cdr3_aa: CASSAQGNEQFF
v_call: TRBV5-1; j_call: TRBJ1-2; cdr3_aa: CASSGVGGSRDGYTF
v_call: TRBV4-1; j_call: TRBJ2-1; cdr3_aa: CASSQDRGSRGGIYNEQFF
v_call: TRBV6-1; j_call: TRBJ2-2; cdr3_aa: CASRAGTSGVEELFF
v_call: TRBV6-1; j_call: TRBJ1-2; cdr3_aa: CASSEQGNYGYTF
v_call: TRBV11-2; j_call: TRBJ2-7; cdr3_aa: CASSPPLGDSYEQYF
v_call: TRBV9; j_call: TRBJ1-5; cdr3_aa: CASSVGQFGNQPQHF
v_call: TRBV5-1; j_call: TRBJ1-3; cdr3_aa: CASSLDPAAFSGNTIYF
v_call: TRBV5-1; j_call: TRBJ2-7; cdr3_aa: CASRQSGDSYEQYF
v_call: TRBV7-9; j_call: TRBJ2-7; cdr3_aa: CASRPDREAHEQYF
v_call: TRBV15; j_call: TRBJ2-7; cdr3_aa: CATSRAPGDSYEQYF
v_call: TRBV11-2; j_call: TRBJ1-1; cdr3_aa: CASIRTAGLNTEAFF
v_call: TRBV6-1; j_call: TRBJ2-1; cdr3_aa: CASSPGSATYNEQFF
v_call: TRBV2; j_call: -; cdr3_aa: CASSRGTYEQYF
v_call: TRBV6-5; j_call: TRBJ1-1; cdr3_aa: CASSYVGQGAPEAFF
v_call: TRBV6-6; j_call: TRBJ1-1; cdr3_aa: CASSYLTQGAEAFF
v_call: TRBV7-9; j_call: TRBJ1-1; cdr3_aa: CASSLAPPGRVNTEAFF
v_call: TRBV6-5; j_call: TRBJ2-7; cdr3_aa: CASSPRPEYEQYF
v_call: TRBV6-1; j_call: TRBJ2-3; cdr3_aa: CASRQRGGFTDTQYF
v_call: TRBV27; j_call: TRBJ2-1; cdr3_aa: CASSRGQGGYEQFF
v_call: TRBV6-1; j_call: TRBJ2-7; cdr3_aa: CASSDGTSGSYEQYF
v_call: TRBV6-1; j_call: TRBJ2-3; cdr3_aa: CASSEFIWTSTDTQYF
v_call: TRBV7-9; j_call: TRBJ1-5; cdr3_aa: CASSLAMGAGSNQPQHF
v_call: TRBV19; j_call: TRBJ1-5; cdr3_aa: CASNHLGTGDQPQHF
v_call: TRBV5-8; j_call: TRBJ1-3; cdr3_aa: CASSLLQVSGNTIYF
v_call: TRBV7-3; j_call: TRBJ2-2; cdr3_aa: CASSATGATGELFF
v_call: TRBV27; j_call: TRBJ1-2; cdr3_aa: CASSGGTGIYGYTF
v_call: TRBV18; j_call: TRBJ1-1; cdr3_aa: CASSPPWATEAFF
v_call: TRBV10-3; j_call: TRBJ1-2; cdr3_aa: CAIREGAGVYGYTF
v_call: TRBV11-2; j_call: TRBJ2-5; cdr3_aa: CASSFRETQYF
v_call: TRBV28; j_call: TRBJ2-3; cdr3_aa: CASRFSRGGSPLSTDTQYF
v_call: TRBV2; j_call: TRBJ2-1; cdr3_aa: CASKSGGKDEQFF
v_call: TRBV19; j_call: TRBJ1-3; cdr3_aa: CASLAQGWANTIYF
v_call: TRBV4-3; j_call: TRBJ2-1; cdr3_aa: CASSLRTATMNEQFF
v_call: TRBV5-1; j_call: TRBJ1-4; cdr3_aa: CASSPGYREDEKLFF
v_call: TRBV5-1; j_call: TRBJ2-7; cdr3_aa: CASTTSWSSYEQYF
v_call: TRBV4-3; j_call: TRBJ1-2; cdr3_aa: CASSQEWASLRGYTF
v_call: TRBV7-6; j_call: TRBJ1-5; cdr3_aa: CASSLGEDQPQHF
v_call: TRBV7-2; j_call: TRBJ2-2; cdr3_aa: CASSLDRPLVSGELFF
v_call: TRBV5-6; j_call: TRBJ2-5; cdr3_aa: CASSLVRGGETQYF
v_call: TRBV9; j_call: TRBJ2-3; cdr3_aa: CASSVGSRDTQYF
v_call: TRBV7-2; j_call: TRBJ2-1; cdr3_aa: CASSLAGGAGGSYNEQFF
v_call: TRBV28; j_call: TRBJ1-2; cdr3_aa: CASRRTGTGGLANYGYTF
v_call: TRBV4-1; j_call: TRBJ1-2; cdr3_aa: CASSQGQNYGYTF
v_call: TRBV6-6; j_call: TRBJ1-2; cdr3_aa: CASSPSYTSYTF
v_call: TRBV19; j_call: TRBJ1-3; cdr3_aa: CASQDRGPSGNTIYF
v_call: TRBV9; j_call: TRBJ2-3; cdr3_aa: CASSGGAGGLTDTQYF
v_call: TRBV7-2; j_call: TRBJ2-1; cdr3_aa: CASSFPGLAGGINEQFF